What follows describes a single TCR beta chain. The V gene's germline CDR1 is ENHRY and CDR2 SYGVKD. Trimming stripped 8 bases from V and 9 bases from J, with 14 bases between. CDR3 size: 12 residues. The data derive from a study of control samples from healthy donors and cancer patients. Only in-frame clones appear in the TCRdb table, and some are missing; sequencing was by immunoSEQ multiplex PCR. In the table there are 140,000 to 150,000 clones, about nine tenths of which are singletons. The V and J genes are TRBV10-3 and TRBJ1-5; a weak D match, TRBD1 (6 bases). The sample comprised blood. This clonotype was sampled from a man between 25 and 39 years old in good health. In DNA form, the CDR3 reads TGTGCCATCGGTACAGGGCCGGGGCCCCAGCATTTT. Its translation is CAIGTGPGPQHF.